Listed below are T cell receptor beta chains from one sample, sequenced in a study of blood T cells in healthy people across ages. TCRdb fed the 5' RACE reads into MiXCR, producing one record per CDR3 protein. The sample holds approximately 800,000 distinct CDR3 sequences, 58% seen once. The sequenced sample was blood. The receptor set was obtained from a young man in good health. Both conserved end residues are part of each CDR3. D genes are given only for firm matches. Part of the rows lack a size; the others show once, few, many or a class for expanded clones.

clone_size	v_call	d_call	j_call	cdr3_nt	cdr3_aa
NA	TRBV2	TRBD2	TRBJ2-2	TGTGCCGGCAGGCAGGGGACTAGTCGCACCGGGGAGCTGTTTTTT	CAGRQGTSRTGELFF
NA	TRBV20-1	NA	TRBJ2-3	TGCAGTGCTAGGTCTACCGGCACAGATACGCAGTATTTT	CSARSTGTDTQYF
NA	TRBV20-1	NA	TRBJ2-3	TGCAGTGCTAGCGCGATAGCTAGCACAGATACGCAGTATTTT	CSASAIASTDTQYF
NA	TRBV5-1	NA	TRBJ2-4	TGCGCCAGCAGCTTGGCGGGGCCAGTAGCCAAAAACATTCAGTACTTC	CASSLAGPVAKNIQYF
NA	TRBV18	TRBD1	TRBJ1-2	TGTGCCAGCTCACCGGTGACAGGGCAAAGCTACACCTTC	CASSPVTGQSYTF
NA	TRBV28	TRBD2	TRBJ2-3	TGTGCCAGCAGCCCTCACGTAGCGGGTACGCAGTATTTT	CASSPHVAGTQYF
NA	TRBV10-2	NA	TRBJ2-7	TGCGCCAGCAGTAGTGAGGCAGAATATTACGAGCAGTACTTC	CASSSEAEYYEQYF
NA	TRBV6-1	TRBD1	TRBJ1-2	TGTGCCAGCAAAGGACGCCGGGACAGGGGCACTAACTATGGCTACACCTTC	CASKGRRDRGTNYGYTF
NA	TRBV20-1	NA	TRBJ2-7	TGCAGTGCTAGAGATTTGCCCTGGGGCAGGAACGAGCAGTACTTC	CSARDLPWGRNEQYF
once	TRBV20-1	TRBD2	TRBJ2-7	TGCAGTGCTAGAACTAGCGGGAGAGAAGGGACCTACGAGCAGTACTTC	CSARTSGREGTYEQYF
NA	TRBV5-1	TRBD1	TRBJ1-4	TGCGCCAGCAAAGAGACAGGGGGACCGAGCGAAAAACTGTTTTTT	CASKETGGPSEKLFF
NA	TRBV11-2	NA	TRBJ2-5	TGTGCCAGCAGCCGAGACCGACCTCCAGAGACCCAGTACTTC	CASSRDRPPETQYF
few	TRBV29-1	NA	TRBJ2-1	TGCAGCGTCTTCCAGGTTTACAATGAGCAGTTCTTC	CSVFQVYNEQFF
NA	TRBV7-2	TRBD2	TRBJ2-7	TGTGCCAGCAAGCTAGCGGGCGGGACTTCCTACGAGCAGTACTTC	CASKLAGGTSYEQYF
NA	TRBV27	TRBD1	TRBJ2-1	TGTGCCAGCAGTACGACAGGGGGCGGGGGAGAGACCCAGTTCTTC	CASSTTGGGGETQFF
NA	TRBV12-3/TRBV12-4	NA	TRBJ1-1	TGTGCCAGCAGTTTAGTCCCGCAGGGTCGTGCTGAAGCTTTCTTT	CASSLVPQGRAEAFF
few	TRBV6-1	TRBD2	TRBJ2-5	TGTGCCGCCGAACTAGCGGGAAAGGAGACCCAGTACTTC	CAAELAGKETQYF
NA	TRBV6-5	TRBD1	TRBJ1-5	TGTGCCAGCGCAACGACAGGGACTCAGCCCCAGCATTTT	CASATTGTQPQHF
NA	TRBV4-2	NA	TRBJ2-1	TGTGCCAGCAGCCAAGAAACCGCTTACAATGAGCAGTTCTTC	CASSQETAYNEQFF
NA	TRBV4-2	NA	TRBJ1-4	TGTGCCAGCAGCCGAGGGAACAGGGAAGCAACTAATGAAAAACTGTTTTTT	CASSRGNREATNEKLFF
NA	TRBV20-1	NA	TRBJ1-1	TGCAGTGCTAATGCTGGGAACACTGAAGCTTTCTTT	CSANAGNTEAFF
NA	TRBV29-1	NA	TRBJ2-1	TGCAGCGTCGGCGGCTACAATGAGCGGTTCTTC	CSVGGYNERFF
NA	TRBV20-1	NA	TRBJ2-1	TGCAGTGCCAGACCGGTTGCCCAAAGGGCCAATGAGCAGTTCTTC	CSARPVAQRANEQFF
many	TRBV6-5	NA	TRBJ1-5	TGTGCCAGCAGTCCCCGTAGTGGGGGGAATCAGCCCCAGCATTTT	CASSPRSGGNQPQHF
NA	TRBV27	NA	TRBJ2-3	TGTGCCAGCAGTTCCACGGGGGCCACAGATACGCAGTATTTT	CASSSTGATDTQYF
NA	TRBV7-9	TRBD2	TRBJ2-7	TGTGCCAGCAGCTCCGGGACTAGCGGGAGGAGAGGATACGAGCAGTACTTC	CASSSGTSGRRGYEQYF
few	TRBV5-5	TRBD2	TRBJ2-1	TGTGCCAGCAGCTTGTCCTCTCCGGGACTAGCGGGATCCGCCTACAATGAGCAGTTCTTC	CASSLSSPGLAGSAYNEQFF
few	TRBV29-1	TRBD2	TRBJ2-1	TGCAGCGTTCAAGGGACTAGCGGGAACTACAATGAGCAGTTCTTC	CSVQGTSGNYNEQFF
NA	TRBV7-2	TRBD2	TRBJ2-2	TGTGCCAGCAGCTCAGAAGCGGGGCCTTACACCGGGGAGCTGTTTTTT	CASSSEAGPYTGELFF
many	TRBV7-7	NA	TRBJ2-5	TGTGCTAGCAGCAGAGGTAGCCTAGGGGCCCAGTACTTC	CASSRGSLGAQYF
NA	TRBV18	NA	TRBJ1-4	TGTGCCAGCTCACCTCGGGACATCCGCGCCTCAGGGGAAAAACAGTTTTTT	CASSPRDIRASGEKQFF
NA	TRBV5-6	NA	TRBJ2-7	TGTGCCAGCAGCCGTGTCGGAACCGACCACGAGCAGTACTTC	CASSRVGTDHEQYF
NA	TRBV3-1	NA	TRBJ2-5	TGTGCCAGCAGCCCTCGGATTTTTGGAGAGACCCAGTACTTC	CASSPRIFGETQYF
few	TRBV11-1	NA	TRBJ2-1	TGTGCCAGCAGCTTAGTCTGGGGCTCCTACAATGAGCAGTTCTTC	CASSLVWGSYNEQFF
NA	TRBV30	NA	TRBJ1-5	TGTGCCTGGTCTACAGCTTATAGCAATCAGCCCCAGCATTTT	CAWSTAYSNQPQHF
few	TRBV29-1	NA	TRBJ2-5	TGCAGCGTGCTCGGTCTTGAGGGCCAAGAGACCCAGTACTTC	CSVLGLEGQETQYF
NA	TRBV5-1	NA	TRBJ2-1	TGCGCCAGCAGCTTCTCGGGAATGGGCTCCTACAATGAGCAGTTCTTC	CASSFSGMGSYNEQFF
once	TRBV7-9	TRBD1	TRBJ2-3	TGTGCCAGCAGCTTACGGATTTCATGGACAGGGGTAGATTCAGATACGCAGTATTTT	CASSLRISWTGVDSDTQYF
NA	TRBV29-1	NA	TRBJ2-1	TGCAGCGTTGATGTGGGGCGTAGCTCCTACAATGAGCAGTTCTTC	CSVDVGRSSYNEQFF
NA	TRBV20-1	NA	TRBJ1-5	TGCAGTGCTAGAAAAGGTGGAATGAGCAATCAGCCCCAGCATTTT	CSARKGGMSNQPQHF
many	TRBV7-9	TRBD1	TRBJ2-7	TGTGCCAGCAGCCCGAAGGACAGGGGCGGAAACGAGCAGTACTTC	CASSPKDRGGNEQYF
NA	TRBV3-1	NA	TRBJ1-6	TGTGCCAGCAGCCAAGATCGCCAGGTGCCCCCCCACTTT	CASSQDRQVPPHF
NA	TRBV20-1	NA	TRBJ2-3	TGCAGTGCCAATCCCGCGCCCACAGATACGCAGTATTTT	CSANPAPTDTQYF
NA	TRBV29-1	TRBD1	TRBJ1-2	TGCAGCGTTGTATCCCCTACCCGGGACAGGGGGCAGGGCTACACCTTC	CSVVSPTRDRGQGYTF
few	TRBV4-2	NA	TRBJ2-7	TGTGCCAGCAGCCAAGGAGAAACCTACGAGCAGTACTTC	CASSQGETYEQYF
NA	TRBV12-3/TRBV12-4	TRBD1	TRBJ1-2	TGTGCCAGCCTTGGACAGGCCTACACCTTC	CASLGQAYTF
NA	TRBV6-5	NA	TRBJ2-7	TGTGCCAGCAGTTACGCCCGAAATGGCGTGACAAGAAGTTACGAGCAGTACTTC	CASSYARNGVTRSYEQYF
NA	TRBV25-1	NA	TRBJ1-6	TGTGCCAGCAGTGAATCTCCGACGAATTCACCCCTCCACTTT	CASSESPTNSPLHF
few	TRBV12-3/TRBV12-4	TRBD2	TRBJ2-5	TGTGCCAGCACGGGACTAGCGAGGGAGACCCAGTACTTC	CASTGLARETQYF
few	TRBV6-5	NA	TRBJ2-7	TGTGCCAGCAGTTATAGGGCCCCGACTTGGGGCTCCTACGAGCAGTACTTC	CASSYRAPTWGSYEQYF
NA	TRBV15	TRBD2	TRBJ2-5	TGTACCACCAGCAGAGACCTCCGGGACTACAAACGAGAGACCCAGTACTTC	CTTSRDLRDYKRETQYF